The 11 T cell receptor beta chains below were found in one sample sequenced in a study of T cells in Graves' hyperthyroidism and ophthalmopathy. TCR beta CDR3 sequences were amplified from RNA transcripts. The TCR CDR3 was amplified in a first-round RT-PCR using the HTBI primer set. MiXCR was run by TCRdb on the multiplex PCR reads, yielding one entry per CDR3 protein. The data show 540,000 or so distinct CDR3 sequences, with 15% to 19% seen just once and around 6.6% held by the top ten. Sequencing used blood. The receptors originated from a woman aged 25 to 45 with Graves' hyperthyroidism.

This clonotype occurred a few times. This rearrangement joins TRBV27 to TRBJ2-1; D gene unclear. The ends were cut back, 2 bases at V and 5 bases at J, with 13 bases in the middle. There are 15 residues in the CDR3. Germline values: CDR1 MNHEY, CDR2 SMNVEV (reference sequence). The CDR3 region is CASSLGSMQDNEQFF. The CDR3 DNA is TGTGCCAGCAGTTTAGGTAGCATGCAGGACAATGAGCAGTTCTTC.

In this sample, this clonotype turned up many times. This rearrangement joins TRBV28 to TRBJ2-7, with 7 bases lining up with TRBD1. Germline V gene sequence: CDR1 MDHEN, CDR2 SYDVKM. J lost 4 bases, V lost 11 bases, and 11 bases had no gene match. The CDR3 consists of 13 residues. The CDR3 sequence is CALQGNTGYEQYF. For the CDR3, the DNA is TGTGCCTTACAGGGGAACACTGGGTACGAGCAGTACTTC.

This rearrangement joins TRBV5-4 to TRBJ2-5; 8 bases align to TRBD2. Germline V gives CDR1 SGHNT, CDR2 YYREEE (reference sequence). With 0 bases clipped from V and 7 bases from J, the junction kept 11 bases outside the gene matches. The CDR3 totals 16 residues. The CDR3 protein is CASSLVGLEGLGTQYF. The DNA of the CDR3 is TGTGCCAGCAGCTTGGTTGGCCTAGAGGGACTAGGGACCCAGTACTTC.

As regards this clonotype: It may be a read error: a sequence one base away is much more abundant. The J gene is TRBJ2-7, the V gene TRBV7-3; TRBD1 aligns across 7 bases. The DNA end is a closer match to TRBJ2-1, so the J assignment may be wrong. The CDR3 runs to 15 residues. Germline V gives CDR1 SGHTA, CDR2 FQGTGA. CDR3 amino acids: CASSFQGEKSYEQFF. The CDR3 DNA reads TGTGCCAGCAGCTTCCAGGGGGAAAAAAGCTACGAGCAGTTCTTC.

Worth noting for this clonotype: A much larger clone lies a single base off, so this may be a read error. The chain employs TRBV5-4 and TRBJ2-1; 8 nucleotides agree with TRBD2. CDR1 and CDR2 (germline): SGHNT, YYREEE (reference sequence). The CDR3 runs 14 residues. Trimming took 2 bases from V and 4 from J; bases not matched to a gene: 2. The CDR3 DNA follows: TGTGCCAGCAGCTTTGGGACTAGGTACAATGAGCAGTTCTTC. This gives the protein CASSFGTRYNEQFF.

This clonotype has ten or more counts. The rearrangement uses TRBV7-9 and TRBJ2-5; 9 bases line up with TRBD2. Germline V gene sequence: CDR1 SEHNR, CDR2 FQNEAQ (reference sequence). This CDR3 has 13 residues. The V segment lost 10 bases and the J segment 4 bases; nucleotides outside the gene matches: 7. The CDR3 here is CATRSGSGETQYF. In DNA, the CDR3 is TGTGCCACCCGTAGCGGGAGCGGAGAGACCCAGTACTTC. Full variable domain (rest looked up from reference TRBV7-9 and TRBJ2-5): DTGVSQNPRHKITKRGQNVTFRCDPISEHNRLYWYRQTLGQGPEFLTYFQNEAQLEKSRLLSDRFSAERPKGSFSTLEIQRTEQGDSAMYLCATRSGSGETQYFGPGTRLLVL.

Ten or more counts support this clonotype. J is TRBJ2-2 and V is TRBV3-1, with TRBD1 identical over 8 bases. Germline V CDR1 and CDR2: LGHDT, YNNKEL (reference sequence). The CDR3 loop spans 16 amino acids. Trimming cost V 2 bases and J 6 bases; bases outside gene matches: 8. The CDR3 DNA sequence: TGTGCCAGCAGCCAAACGTCAGGGGGCTATGCCGGGGAGCTGTTTTTT. This gives the protein CASSQTSGGYAGELFF.

This clonotype was picked up many times. CDR3 sequence: CASSFVRGDLDTQYF. Written as DNA, the CDR3 is TGTGCCAGCAGCTTTGTCAGGGGGGACTTGGATACGCAGTATTTT. V usage is TRBV7-9 and J usage is TRBJ2-3; D is perhaps TRBD1 (7 bases). Germline lookup yields CDR1 SEHNR and CDR2 FQNEAQ (reference sequence). The length of the CDR3 is 15 residues. Between the trimmed V and J ends, which lost 3 bases and 6 bases, there was a span of 16 bases.

The chain is built from TRBV20-1 and TRBJ2-1; 8 bases map to TRBD2. In germline, CDR1 is DFQATT, CDR2 SNEGSKA (reference sequence). The trim removed 6 bases at V and 6 bases at J, leaving 10 bases unmatched. This CDR3 region has 14 residues. CDR3 sequence (DNA): TGCAGTGCGTCGGAACTAGCGGTATTCAATGAGCAGTTCTTC. Translating it yields CSASELAVFNEQFF.

V gene TRBV5-6 combines with J gene TRBJ1-5; D call uncertain. The CDR3 loop spans 15 amino acids. The V gene lost 2 bases and the J gene lost 1 base, with 10 bases spanning the gap. The germline CDR1 and CDR2 sequences are SGHDT and YYEEEE. The CDR3, as DNA: TGTGCCAGCAGCTTACCAAACTACAGCAATCAGCCCCAGCATTTT. Translated: CASSLPNYSNQPQHF.

At least ten counts were recorded for this clonotype. This chain uses TRBV14 with TRBJ2-3; TRBD1 or TRBD2 may be the D gene (5 bases each). Germline V CDR1 and CDR2: SGHDN, FVKESK. Trimming shortened V by 5 bases and J by 5 bases, and 23 bases separated the two germline ends. CDR3 length: 17 residues. The CDR3 protein is CASSAWPVGESEDTQYF. For the CDR3, the DNA is TGTGCCAGCAGCGCCTGGCCGGTGGGGGAGTCAGAAGATACGCAGTATTTT.